The TCR beta chain under discussion was sequenced for a study of T cells after yellow fever vaccination. This clonotype was seen repeatedly, ten times or more. V was pared by 4 bases and J by 2 bases, with 2 bases of the junction left unmatched. The CDR3 runs 15 residues. Germline loops: CDR1 SGHRS, CDR2 YFSETQ. The 5'RACE template-switching step produced TCR cDNA and added a universal primer site and UMIs. TCRdb called the 5' RACE reads again in MiXCR, with one record for every CDR3 protein. The sample lists nearly 550,000 distinct CDR3 sequences, 19% occurring once. The material was PBMCs, obtained 15 days after the yellow fever booster vaccination. The origin of this receptor is a man aged 30-40 years who received the YFV17D yellow fever vaccine. The chain employs TRBV5-1 and TRBJ2-7; 14 nucleotides match TRBD2. CDR3 residues: CASSAGLAGAYEQYF. CDR3 coding DNA: TGCGCCAGCAGCGCGGGACTAGCGGGAGCCTACGAGCAGTACTTC. The full variable domain, rest sourced from reference TRBV5-1 and TRBJ2-7, is KAGVTQTPRYLIKTRGQQVTLSCSPISGHRSVSWYQQTPGQGLQFLFEYFSETQRNKGNFPGRFSGRQFSNSRSEMNVSTLELGDSALYLCASSAGLAGAYEQYFGPGTRLTVT.